This T cell receptor beta chain was profiled in a study of CD8+CD57+ T cells in acquired aplastic anemia. Patients included in sequencing had previously demonstrated CD8+CD57+ cell expansion by flow cytometry. The patients all had a severe acquired aplastic anemia diagnosis. Patients were treatment-naive when blood was sampled. Germline V lookup: CDR1 SGHRS, CDR2 YFSETQ. This CDR3 spans 16 amino acids. V dropped 1 base and J dropped 3; count of bases not matched to a gene: 8. CDR3 and TCR beta VDJ profiling relied on a genomic DNA template. TCRdb called the reads again in MiXCR, with one record for every CDR3 protein. The data hold 400,000 to 600,000 distinct CDR3 sequences, with around a third observed a single time.

The source material was sorted CD4+, CD8+, or CD8+CD57+ T cells (not recorded which) from PBMCs. The sequence was collected from a human donor with aplastic anemia. The J gene is TRBJ2-7, the V gene TRBV5-1; TRBD1 agrees at 9 bases. The CDR3 sequence: CASSLSMGQGFYEQYF. CDR3 in DNA: TGCGCCAGCAGCTTGAGTATGGGACAGGGCTTCTACGAGCAGTACTTC.